This TCR beta chain was captured by sequencing in a study of cytomegalovirus exposure and HLA in healthy donors. About the study: Earlier, 90 million to 140 million unique TCR beta sequences were recovered from around 190 million T cells by an analysis.

Study-level findings and limits: Later analysis suggested links between common viral pathogens and several top significant clusters.

The study ran its PCR with 60 Vbeta and 13 Jbeta primers. The method was immunoSEQ multiplex PCR; TCRdb's version includes in-frame clones alone and lacks a portion of them. The data show fewer than 200,000 clones, 87% seen once. Per the germline V gene, CDR1 is LGHNA and CDR2 is YNFKEQ. CDR3 size: 19 residues. Losses at the gene ends were 2 bases for V and 0 bases for J; bases not matched to a gene: 13. Regarding this clone: The antigen remains undetermined.

This clonotype originated in a girl in the first two years of life in good health and CMV-seronegative. The rearrangement links TRBV4-2 to TRBJ1-2; 9 bases agree with TRBD1. The sequencing input was PBMCs. The DNA of the CDR3 is TGTGCCAGCAGCCAACCCTTTTCCGGGACAGGGCTTTCTAACTATGGCTACACCTTC. It yields the protein CASSQPFSGTGLSNYGYTF.